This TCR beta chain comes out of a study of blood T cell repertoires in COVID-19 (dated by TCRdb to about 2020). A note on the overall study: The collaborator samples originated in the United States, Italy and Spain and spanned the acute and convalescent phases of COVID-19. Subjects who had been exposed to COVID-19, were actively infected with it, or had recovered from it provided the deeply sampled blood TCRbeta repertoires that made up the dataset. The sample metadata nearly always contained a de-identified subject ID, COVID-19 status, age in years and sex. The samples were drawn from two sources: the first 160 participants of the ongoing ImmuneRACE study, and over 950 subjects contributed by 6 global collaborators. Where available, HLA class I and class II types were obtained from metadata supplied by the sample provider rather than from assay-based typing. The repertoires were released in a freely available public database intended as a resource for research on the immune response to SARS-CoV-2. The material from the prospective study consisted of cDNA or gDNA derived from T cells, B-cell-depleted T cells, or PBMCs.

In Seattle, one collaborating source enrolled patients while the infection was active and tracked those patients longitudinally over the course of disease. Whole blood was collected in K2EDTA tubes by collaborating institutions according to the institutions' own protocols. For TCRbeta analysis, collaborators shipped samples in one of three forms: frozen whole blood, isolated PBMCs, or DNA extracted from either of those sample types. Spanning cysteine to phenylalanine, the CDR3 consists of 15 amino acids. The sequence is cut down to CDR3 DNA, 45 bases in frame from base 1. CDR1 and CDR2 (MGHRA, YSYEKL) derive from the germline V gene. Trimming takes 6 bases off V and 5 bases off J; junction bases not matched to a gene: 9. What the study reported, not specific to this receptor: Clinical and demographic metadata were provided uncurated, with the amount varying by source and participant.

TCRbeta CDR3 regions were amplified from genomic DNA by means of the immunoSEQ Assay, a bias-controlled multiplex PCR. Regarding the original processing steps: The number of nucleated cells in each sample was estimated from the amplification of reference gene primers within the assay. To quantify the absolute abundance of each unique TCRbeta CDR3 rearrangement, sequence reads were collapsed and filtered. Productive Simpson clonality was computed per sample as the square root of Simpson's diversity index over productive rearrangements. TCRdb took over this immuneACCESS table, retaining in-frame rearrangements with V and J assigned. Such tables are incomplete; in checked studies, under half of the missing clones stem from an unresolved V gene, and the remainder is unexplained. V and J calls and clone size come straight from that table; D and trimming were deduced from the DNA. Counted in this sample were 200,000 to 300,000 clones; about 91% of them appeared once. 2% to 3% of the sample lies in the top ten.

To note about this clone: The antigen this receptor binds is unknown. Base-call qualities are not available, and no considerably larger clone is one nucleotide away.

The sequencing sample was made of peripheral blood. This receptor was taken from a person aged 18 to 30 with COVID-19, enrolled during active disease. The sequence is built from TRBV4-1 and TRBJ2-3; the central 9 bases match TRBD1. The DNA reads TGCGCCAGCAGTTTTGGGACAGGGAATTTAGATACGCAGTATTTT. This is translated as CASSFGTGNLDTQYF.